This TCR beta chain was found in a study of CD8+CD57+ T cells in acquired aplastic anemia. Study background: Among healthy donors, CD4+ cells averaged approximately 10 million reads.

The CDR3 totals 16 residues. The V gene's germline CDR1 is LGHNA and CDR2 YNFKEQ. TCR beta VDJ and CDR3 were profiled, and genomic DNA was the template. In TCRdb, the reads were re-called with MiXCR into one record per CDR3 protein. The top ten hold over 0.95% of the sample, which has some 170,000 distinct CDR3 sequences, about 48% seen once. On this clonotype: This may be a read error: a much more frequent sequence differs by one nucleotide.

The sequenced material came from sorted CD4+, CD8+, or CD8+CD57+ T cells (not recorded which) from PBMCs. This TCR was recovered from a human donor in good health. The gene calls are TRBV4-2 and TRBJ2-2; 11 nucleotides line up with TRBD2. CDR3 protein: CASSHPTSGGTGGLFF. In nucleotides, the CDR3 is TGTGCCAGCAGCCATCCTACTAGCGGGGGCACCGGGGGGCTGTTTTTT.